This entry describes one T cell receptor (beta chain). This clone was seen only once. No antigen is known for it. No clone much larger than this one lies a single base away; base qualities are absent. This specimen comes from a study of blood T cell repertoires in COVID-19 (dated by TCRdb to 2020 to 2022). Regarding the research as a whole: Samples from collaborators originated in the United States, Italy and Spain and spanned both the acute and convalescent phases of COVID-19. HLA class I and class II types, where available, came from metadata supplied by the sample provider rather than from assay-based typing. The samples were drawn from the first 160 participants of the ongoing ImmuneRACE study and from over a thousand subjects provided by 6 global collaborators. The prospective study material was composed of cDNA or gDNA derived from T cells, B-cell-depleted T cells, or PBMCs. The repertoires were made available in a free public database intended to serve as a resource for research on the immune response to SARS-CoV-2. Deeply sampled blood TCRbeta repertoires from subjects exposed to, actively infected with, or recovered from COVID-19 were included in the dataset. A de-identified subject ID, COVID-19 status, age in years and sex were almost always included in the sample metadata.

Each collaborating institution followed its own protocols to collect whole blood in K2EDTA tubes. For TCRbeta analysis, collaborators shipped samples in one of three forms: frozen whole blood, isolated PBMCs, or DNA extracted from either of those sample types. Study-wide conclusions, independent of this receptor: How much clinical and demographic metadata was included differed by source and by participant, and the metadata was provided uncurated.

In the germline V gene, CDR1 corresponds to MGHRA and CDR2 to YSYEKL. Measured from the cysteine to the phenylalanine, the CDR3 is 15 residues long. The read is trimmed to its CDR3 DNA, 45 bases read in frame from base 1. Trimming costs V 1 base and J 0 bases, and their ends lie 7 bases apart. The immunoSEQ Assay, a bias-controlled multiplex PCR, was used to amplify TCRbeta CDR3 regions from genomic DNA. The authors processed their data as follows. Nucleated cell counts per sample were estimated from amplification of reference gene primers within the assay. To quantify the absolute abundance of each unique TCRbeta CDR3 rearrangement, sequence reads were collapsed and filtered. For each sample, productive Simpson clonality was calculated as the square root of Simpson's diversity index over productive rearrangements. In its TCRdb copy, this immuneACCESS table keeps in-frame sequences only and misses some clones. Where compared with another copy, unresolved V genes explain less than half of these, and the others have no known cause. The V and J calls and the clone size are those of that table, but D and trimming were determined from the DNA. This sample gives nearly 50,000 clones in total; 86% of them show up just once. 2.1% of the sample goes to the ten largest clones.

Sequencing input: peripheral blood. The rearranged segments are TRBV4-1 and TRBJ1-5; the D gene identity is not certain. The TCR comes from a woman aged 55-69 years with acute or convalescent COVID-19. The nucleotide sequence reads as follows: TGCGCCAGCAGCCAAGCAGAAAATAGCAATCAGCCCCAGCATTTT. Translation gives CASSQAENSNQPQHF.